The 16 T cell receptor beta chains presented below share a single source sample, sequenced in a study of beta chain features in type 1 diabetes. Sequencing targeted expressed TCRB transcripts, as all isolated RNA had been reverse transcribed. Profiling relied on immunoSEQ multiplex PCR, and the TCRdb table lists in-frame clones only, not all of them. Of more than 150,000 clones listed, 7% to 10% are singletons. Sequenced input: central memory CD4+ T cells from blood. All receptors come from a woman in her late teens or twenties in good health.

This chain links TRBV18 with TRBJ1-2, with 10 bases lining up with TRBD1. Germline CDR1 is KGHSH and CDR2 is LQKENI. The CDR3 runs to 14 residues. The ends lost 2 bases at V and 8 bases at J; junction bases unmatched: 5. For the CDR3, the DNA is TGTGCCAGCTCACCAGACAGGGGGCAGGGAGGCTACACCTTC. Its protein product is CASSPDRGQGGYTF.

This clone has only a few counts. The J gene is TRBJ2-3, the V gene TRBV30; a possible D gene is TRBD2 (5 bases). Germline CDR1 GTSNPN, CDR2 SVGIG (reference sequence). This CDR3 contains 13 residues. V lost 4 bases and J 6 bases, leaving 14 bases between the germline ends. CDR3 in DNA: TGTGCCTGGACGACGGGAACCACGGATACGCAGTATTTT. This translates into CAWTTGTTDTQYF.

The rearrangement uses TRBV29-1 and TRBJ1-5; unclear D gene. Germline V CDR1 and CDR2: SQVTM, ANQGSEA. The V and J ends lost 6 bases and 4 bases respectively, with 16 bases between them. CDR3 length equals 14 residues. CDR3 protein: CSVVEGGSNQPQHF. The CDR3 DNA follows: TGCAGCGTCGTCGAGGGTGGGAGTAATCAGCCCCAGCATTTT.

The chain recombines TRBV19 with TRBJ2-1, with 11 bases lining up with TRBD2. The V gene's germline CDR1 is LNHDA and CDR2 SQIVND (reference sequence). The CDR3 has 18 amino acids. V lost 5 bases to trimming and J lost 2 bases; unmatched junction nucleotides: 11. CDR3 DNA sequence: TGTGCCAGTAGTCCGAAAGGGACTAGCGGAAGACCCTACAATGAGCAGTTCTTC. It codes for CASSPKGTSGRPYNEQFF.

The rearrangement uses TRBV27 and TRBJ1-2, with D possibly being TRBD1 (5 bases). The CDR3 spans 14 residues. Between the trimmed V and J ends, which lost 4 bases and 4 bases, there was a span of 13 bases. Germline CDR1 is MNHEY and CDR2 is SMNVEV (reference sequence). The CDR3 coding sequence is TGTGCCAGCAGTTCCGCAGGGCAGGTCTATGGCTACACCTTC. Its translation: CASSSAGQVYGYTF.

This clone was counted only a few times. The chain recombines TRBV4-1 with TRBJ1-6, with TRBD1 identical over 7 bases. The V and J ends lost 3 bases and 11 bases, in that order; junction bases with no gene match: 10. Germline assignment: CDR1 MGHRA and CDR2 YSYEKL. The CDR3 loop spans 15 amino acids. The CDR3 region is CASSQSILRGTPLHF. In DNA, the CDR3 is TGCGCCAGCAGCCAGTCCATCCTCAGGGGGACACCCCTCCACTTT.

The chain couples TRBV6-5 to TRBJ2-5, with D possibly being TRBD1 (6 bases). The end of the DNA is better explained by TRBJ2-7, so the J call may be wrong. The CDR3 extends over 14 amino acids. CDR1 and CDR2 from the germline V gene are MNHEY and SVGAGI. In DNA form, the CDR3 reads TGTGCCAGCAGTCCGACAGGTACTTCCTACGAGCAGTACTTC. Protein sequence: CASSPTGTSYEQYF.

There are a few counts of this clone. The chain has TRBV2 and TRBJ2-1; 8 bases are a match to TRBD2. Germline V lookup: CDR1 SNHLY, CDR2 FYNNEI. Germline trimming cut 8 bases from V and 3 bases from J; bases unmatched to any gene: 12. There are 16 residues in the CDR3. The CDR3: CASSGGQRGSYNEQFF. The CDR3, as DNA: TGTGCCAGCTCTGGGGGTCAGCGGGGGAGCTACAATGAGCAGTTCTTC. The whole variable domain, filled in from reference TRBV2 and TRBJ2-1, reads EPEVTQTPSHQVTQMGQEVILRCVPISNHLYFYWYRQILGQKVEFLVSFYNNEISEKSEIFDDQFSVERPDGSNFTLKIRSTKLEDSAMYFCASSGGQRGSYNEQFFGPGTRLTVL.

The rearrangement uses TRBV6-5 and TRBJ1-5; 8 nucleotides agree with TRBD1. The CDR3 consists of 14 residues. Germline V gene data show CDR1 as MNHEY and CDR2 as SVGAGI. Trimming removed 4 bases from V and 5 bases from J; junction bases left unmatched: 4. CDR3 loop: CASSSRQGYQPQHF. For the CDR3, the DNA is TGTGCCAGCAGTTCTCGACAGGGGTATCAGCCCCAGCATTTT.

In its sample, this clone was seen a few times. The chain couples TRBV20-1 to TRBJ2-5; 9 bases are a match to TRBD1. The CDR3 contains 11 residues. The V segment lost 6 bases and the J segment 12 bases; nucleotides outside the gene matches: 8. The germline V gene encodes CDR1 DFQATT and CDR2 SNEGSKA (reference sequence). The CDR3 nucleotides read TGCAGTGCCTCCGGGACAGGGCCCAAGTACTTC. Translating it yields CSASGTGPKYF.

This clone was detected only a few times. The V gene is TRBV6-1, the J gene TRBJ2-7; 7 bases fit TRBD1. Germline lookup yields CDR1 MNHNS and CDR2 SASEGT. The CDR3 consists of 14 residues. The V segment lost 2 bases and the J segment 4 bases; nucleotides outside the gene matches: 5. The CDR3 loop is CASSEWDSIYEQYF. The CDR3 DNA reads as TGTGCCAGCAGTGAATGGGACAGTATTTACGAGCAGTACTTC.

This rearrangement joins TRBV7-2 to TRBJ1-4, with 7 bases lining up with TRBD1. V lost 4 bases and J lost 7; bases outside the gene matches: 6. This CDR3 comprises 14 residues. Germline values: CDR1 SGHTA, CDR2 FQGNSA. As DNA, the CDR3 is TGTGCCAGCAGCTCCGACAGGGACTCTGAAAAACTGTTTTTT. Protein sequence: CASSSDRDSEKLFF.

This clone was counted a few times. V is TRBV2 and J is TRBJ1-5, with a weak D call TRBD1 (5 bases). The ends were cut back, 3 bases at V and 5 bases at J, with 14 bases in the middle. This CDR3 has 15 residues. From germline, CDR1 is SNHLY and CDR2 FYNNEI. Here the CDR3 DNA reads TGTGCCAGCAGTGAGCGGTTCAGGGCAGATCAGCCCCAGCATTTT. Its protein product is CASSERFRADQPQHF. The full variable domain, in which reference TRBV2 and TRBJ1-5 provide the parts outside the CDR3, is EPEVTQTPSHQVTQMGQEVILRCVPISNHLYFYWYRQILGQKVEFLVSFYNNEISEKSEIFDDQFSVERPDGSNFTLKIRSTKLEDSAMYFCASSERFRADQPQHFGDGTRLSIL.

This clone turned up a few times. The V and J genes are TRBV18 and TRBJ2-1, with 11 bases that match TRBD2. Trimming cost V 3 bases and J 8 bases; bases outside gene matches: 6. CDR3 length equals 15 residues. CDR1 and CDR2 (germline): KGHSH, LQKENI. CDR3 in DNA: TGTGCCAGCTCACCTTTTAGCGGGAGGGACGATGAGCAGTTCTTC. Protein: CASSPFSGRDDEQFF.

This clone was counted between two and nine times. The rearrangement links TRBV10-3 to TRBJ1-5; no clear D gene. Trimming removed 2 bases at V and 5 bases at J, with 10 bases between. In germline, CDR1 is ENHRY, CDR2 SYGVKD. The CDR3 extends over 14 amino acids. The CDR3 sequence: CAISEGGNHQPQHF. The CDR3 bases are TGTGCCATCAGTGAGGGAGGGAACCATCAGCCCCAGCATTTT.

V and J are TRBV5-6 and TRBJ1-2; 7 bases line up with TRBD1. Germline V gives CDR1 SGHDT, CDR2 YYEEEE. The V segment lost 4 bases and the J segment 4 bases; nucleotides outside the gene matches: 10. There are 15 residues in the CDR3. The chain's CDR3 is CASSRAGTVIYGYTF. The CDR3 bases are TGTGCCAGCAGCAGGGCCGGGACAGTGATCTATGGCTACACCTTC.